This is a list of T cell receptor beta chains from one sample in a study of graft-versus-host responses after intestinal transplantation. Which antigens these TCRs recognize remains unknown. Libraries were prepared by immunoSEQ multiplex PCR; TCRdb keeps only in-frame clonotypes and omits some of them. The sample has 55,000 to 80,000 clones; 90% are singletons. The sequenced sample was unstimulated CD8+ T cells sorted from spleen or lymph node cells, obtained before transplant. Receptors originate from a human donor who was the organ donor for an intestinal transplant. CDR3s include the opening cysteine and the closing phenylalanine or tryptophan.

v_gene	j_gene	len	CDR3aa
TRBV28	TRBJ1-1	19	CASSHLTFRDRGDYTEAFF
TRBV25-1	TRBJ2-7	14	CASSTGTSGYEQYF
TRBV4-1	TRBJ2-7	15	CASSLRTSGTYEQYF
TRBV9	TRBJ1-2	14	CASSVVAGDYGYTF
TRBV28	TRBJ2-7	17	CASSLTLGLAGQNEQYF
TRBV19	TRBJ2-7	15	CASSISGRFPHEQYF
TRBV28	TRBJ2-1	16	CASSRLPGLALIVQFF
TRBV19	TRBJ1-1	14	CASSIGLMNTEAFF
TRBV4-3	TRBJ1-1	16	CASSQQYGRGNTEAFF
TRBV7-8	TRBJ2-7	15	CASSLVASGKSEQYF
TRBV18	TRBJ1-2	15	CASSPGTGSFYGYTF
TRBV6-5	TRBJ2-2	15	CASSREGSGVGELFF
TRBV9	TRBJ1-1	13	CASSGGENTEAFF
TRBV12-5	TRBJ2-1	17	CASGPGLERSGESEQFF
TRBV10-2	TRBJ2-7	13	CASSDSAVYGQYF
TRBV5-6	TRBJ2-7	14	CASSPPRLDYEQYF
TRBV30	TRBJ1-2	12	CAWSADNYGYTF
TRBV7-9	TRBJ2-3	15	CASIKPRGPTDTQYF
TRBV29-1	TRBJ2-3	14	CSATGVGSTDTQYF
TRBV5-6	TRBJ2-2	15	CASSLSGRETGELFF
TRBV19	TRBJ2-1	15	CASAAGASSYNEQFF
TRBV6-5	TRBJ2-3	15	CASILTSGSMNTQYF
TRBV28	TRBJ2-1	17	CASSPIGGAIVYNEQFF
TRBV7-9	TRBJ2-3	14	CASSASLAPDTQYF
TRBV27	TRBJ2-7	15	CASTVASGTTYEQYF
TRBV9	TRBJ2-7	15	CASSGGLAGSYEQYF
TRBV19	TRBJ2-7	12	CASSIPGGEQYF
TRBV29-1	TRBJ2-3	19	CSVEKTGTTSAAPPYTQYF
TRBV11-3	TRBJ2-2	15	CASSLTGGEGGELFF
TRBV28	TRBJ2-7	13	CASSNRGVNEQYF